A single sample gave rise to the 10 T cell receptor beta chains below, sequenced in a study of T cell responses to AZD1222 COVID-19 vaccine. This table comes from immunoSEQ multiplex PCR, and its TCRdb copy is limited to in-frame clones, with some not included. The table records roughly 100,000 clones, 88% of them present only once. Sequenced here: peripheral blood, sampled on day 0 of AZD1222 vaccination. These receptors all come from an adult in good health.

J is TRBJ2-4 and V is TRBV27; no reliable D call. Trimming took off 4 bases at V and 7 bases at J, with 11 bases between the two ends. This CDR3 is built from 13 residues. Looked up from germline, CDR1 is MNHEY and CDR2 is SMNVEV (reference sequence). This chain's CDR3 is CASSYGPRNIQYF. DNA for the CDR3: TGTGCCAGCAGTTATGGTCCTCGGAACATTCAGTACTTC.

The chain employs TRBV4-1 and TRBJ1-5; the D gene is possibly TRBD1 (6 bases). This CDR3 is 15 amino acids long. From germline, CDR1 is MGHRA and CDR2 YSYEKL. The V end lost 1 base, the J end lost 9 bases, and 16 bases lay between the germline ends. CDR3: CASSQGSGDPRPQHF. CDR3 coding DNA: TGCGCCAGCAGCCAAGGGTCAGGGGATCCTCGGCCCCAGCATTTT.

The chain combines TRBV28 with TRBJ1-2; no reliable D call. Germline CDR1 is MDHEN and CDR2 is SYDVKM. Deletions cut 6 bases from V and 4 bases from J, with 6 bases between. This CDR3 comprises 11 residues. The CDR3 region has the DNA TGTGCCAGCAGGGCGGTCTATGGCTACACCTTC. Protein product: CASRAVYGYTF.

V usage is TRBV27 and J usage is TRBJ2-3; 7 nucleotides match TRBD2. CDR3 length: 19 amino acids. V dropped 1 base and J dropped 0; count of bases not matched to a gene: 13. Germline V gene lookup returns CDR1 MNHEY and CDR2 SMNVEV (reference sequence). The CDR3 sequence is CASSLWSAGVRASTDTQYF. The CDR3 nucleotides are TGTGCCAGCAGTTTATGGTCCGCGGGGGTTAGAGCAAGCACAGATACGCAGTATTTT.

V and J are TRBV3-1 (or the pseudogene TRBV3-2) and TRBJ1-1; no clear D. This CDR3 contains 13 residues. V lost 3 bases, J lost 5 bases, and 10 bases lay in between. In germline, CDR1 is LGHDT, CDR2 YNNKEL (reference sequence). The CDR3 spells CASSQLFGTEAFF. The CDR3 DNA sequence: TGTGCCAGCAGCCAGTTGTTTGGGACTGAAGCTTTCTTT.

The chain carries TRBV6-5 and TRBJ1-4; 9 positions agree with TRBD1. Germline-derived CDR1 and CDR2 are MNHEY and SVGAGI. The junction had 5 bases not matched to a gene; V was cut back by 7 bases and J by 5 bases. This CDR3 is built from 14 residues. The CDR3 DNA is TGTGCCAGCAACCTGGACAGGGGAAATGAAAAACTGTTTTTT. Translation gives CASNLDRGNEKLFF.

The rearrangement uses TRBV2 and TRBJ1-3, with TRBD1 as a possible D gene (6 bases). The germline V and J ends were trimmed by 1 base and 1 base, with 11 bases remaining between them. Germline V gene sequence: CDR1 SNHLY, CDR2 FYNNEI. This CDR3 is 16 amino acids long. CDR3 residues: CASSEVGATSGNTIYF. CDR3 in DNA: TGTGCCAGCAGTGAAGTGGGGGCCACGTCTGGAAACACCATATATTTT.

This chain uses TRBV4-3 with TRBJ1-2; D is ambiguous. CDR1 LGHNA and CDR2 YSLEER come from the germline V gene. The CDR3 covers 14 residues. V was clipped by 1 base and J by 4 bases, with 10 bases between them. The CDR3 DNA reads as TGCGCCAGCAGCCAAGTGGCAGATACCTATGGCTACACCTTC. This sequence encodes CASSQVADTYGYTF.

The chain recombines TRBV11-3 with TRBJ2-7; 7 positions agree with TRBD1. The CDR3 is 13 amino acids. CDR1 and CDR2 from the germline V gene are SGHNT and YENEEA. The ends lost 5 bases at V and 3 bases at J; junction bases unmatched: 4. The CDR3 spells CASSRGQNYEQYF. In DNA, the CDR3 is TGTGCCAGCAGCCGGGGACAGAACTACGAGCAGTACTTC.

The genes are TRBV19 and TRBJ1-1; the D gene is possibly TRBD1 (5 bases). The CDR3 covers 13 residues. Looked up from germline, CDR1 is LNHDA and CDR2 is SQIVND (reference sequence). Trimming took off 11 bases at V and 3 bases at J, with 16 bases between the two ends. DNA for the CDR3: TGTGCCCGGAGTAGTAGGGGATACACTGAAGCTTTCTTT. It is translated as CARSSRGYTEAFF.